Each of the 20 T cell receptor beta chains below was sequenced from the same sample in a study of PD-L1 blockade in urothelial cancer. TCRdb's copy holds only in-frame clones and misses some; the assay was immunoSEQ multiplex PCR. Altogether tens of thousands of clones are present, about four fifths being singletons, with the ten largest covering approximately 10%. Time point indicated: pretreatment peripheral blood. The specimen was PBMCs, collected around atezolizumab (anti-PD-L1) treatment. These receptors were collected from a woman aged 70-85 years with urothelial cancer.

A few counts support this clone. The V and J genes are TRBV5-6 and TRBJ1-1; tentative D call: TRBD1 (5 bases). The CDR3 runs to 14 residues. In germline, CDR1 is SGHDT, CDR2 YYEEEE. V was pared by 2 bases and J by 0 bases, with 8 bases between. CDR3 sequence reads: CASSFQGMNTEAFF. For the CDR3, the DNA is TGTGCCAGCAGCTTTCAGGGTATGAACACTGAAGCTTTCTTT. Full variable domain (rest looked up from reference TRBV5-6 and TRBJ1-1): DAGVTQSPTHLIKTRGQQVTLRCSPKSGHDTVSWYQQALGQGPQFIFQYYEEEERQRGNFPDRFSGHQFPNYSSELNVNALLLGDSALYLCASSFQGMNTEAFFGQGTRLTVV.

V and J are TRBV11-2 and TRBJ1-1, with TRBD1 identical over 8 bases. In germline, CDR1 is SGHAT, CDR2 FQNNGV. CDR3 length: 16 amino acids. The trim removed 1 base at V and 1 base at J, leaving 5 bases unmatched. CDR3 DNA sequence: TGTGCCAGCAGCTTAGTCAGGGGGCAACCGAACACTGAAGCTTTCTTT. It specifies CASSLVRGQPNTEAFF.

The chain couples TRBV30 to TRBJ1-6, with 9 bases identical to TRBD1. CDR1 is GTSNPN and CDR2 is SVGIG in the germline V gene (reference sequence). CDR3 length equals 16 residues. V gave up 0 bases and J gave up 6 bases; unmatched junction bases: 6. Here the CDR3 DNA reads TGTGCCTGGAGTGTACTGGGGGGACAGGGTAATTCACCCCTCCACTTT. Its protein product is CAWSVLGGQGNSPLHF.

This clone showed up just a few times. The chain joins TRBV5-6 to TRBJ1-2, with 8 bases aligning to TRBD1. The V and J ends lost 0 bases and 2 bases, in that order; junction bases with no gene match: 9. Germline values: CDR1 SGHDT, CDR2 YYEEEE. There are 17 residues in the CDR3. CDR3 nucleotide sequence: TGTGCCAGCAGCTTGGGGAGTACAGGGGGTAGGAACTATGGCTACACCTTC. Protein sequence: CASSLGSTGGRNYGYTF.

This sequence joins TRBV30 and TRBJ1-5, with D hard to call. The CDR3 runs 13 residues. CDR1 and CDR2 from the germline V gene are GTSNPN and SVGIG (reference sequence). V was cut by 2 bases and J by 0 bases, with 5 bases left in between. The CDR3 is CAWSQDSNQPQHF. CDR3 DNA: TGTGCCTGGAGTCAGGATAGCAATCAGCCCCAGCATTTT. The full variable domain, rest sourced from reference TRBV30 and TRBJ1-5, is SQTIHQWPATLVQPVGSPLSLECTVEGTSNPNLYWYRQAAGRGLQLLFYSVGIGQISSEVPQNLSASRPQDRQFILSSKKLLLSDSGFYLCAWSQDSNQPQHFGDGTRLSIL.

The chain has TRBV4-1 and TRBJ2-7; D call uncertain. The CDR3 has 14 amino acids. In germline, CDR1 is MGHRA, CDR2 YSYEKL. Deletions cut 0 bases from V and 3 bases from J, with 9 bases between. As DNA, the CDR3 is TGCGCCAGCAGCCAAGAAGGCGGAAACTACGAGCAGTACTTC. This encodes CASSQEGGNYEQYF.

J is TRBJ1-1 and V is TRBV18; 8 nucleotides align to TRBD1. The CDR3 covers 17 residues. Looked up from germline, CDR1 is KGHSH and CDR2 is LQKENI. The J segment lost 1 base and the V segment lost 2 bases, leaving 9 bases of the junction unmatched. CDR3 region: CASSPRIPGTGNTEAFF. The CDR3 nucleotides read TGTGCCAGCTCACCAAGAATCCCCGGGACAGGGAACACTGAAGCTTTCTTT.

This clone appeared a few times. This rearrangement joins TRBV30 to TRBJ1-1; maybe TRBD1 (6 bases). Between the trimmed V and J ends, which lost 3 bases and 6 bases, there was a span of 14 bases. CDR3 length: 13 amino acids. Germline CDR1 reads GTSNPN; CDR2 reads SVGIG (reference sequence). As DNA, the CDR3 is TGTGCCTGGAGACCCAGGGGCCCCCCTGAAGCTTTCTTT. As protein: CAWRPRGPPEAFF.

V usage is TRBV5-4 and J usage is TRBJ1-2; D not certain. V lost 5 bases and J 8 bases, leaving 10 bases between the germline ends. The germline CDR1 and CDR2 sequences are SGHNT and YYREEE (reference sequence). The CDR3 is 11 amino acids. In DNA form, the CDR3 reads TGTGCCAGCAGTTACGCCCAGGGCTACACCTTC. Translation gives CASSYAQGYTF.

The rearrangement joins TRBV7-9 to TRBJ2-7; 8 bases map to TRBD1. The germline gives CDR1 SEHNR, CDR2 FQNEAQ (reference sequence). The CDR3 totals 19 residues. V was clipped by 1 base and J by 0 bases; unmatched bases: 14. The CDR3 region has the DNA TGTGCCAGCAGCTTAGATTCCTTTTTCGGACAGGGATTCTCCTACGAGCAGTACTTC. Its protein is CASSLDSFFGQGFSYEQYF.

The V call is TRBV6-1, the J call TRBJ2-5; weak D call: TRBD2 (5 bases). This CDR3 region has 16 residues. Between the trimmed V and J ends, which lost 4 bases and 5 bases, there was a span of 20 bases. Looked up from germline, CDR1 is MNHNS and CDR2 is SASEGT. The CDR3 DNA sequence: TGTGCCAGCAGTGGGCAGGATAGCGCCTCCCGGGAGACCCAGTACTTC. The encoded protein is CASSGQDSASRETQYF.

The CDR3 nucleotides are TGCAGCGTTGACCAGAACACTGAAGCTTTCTTT. It encodes CSVDQNTEAFF. The V call is TRBV29-1, the J call TRBJ1-1, with D unclear. The germline V gene has CDR1 SQVTM and CDR2 ANQGSEA. This CDR3 has 11 residues. V was pared by 3 bases and J by 1 base, with 3 bases between.

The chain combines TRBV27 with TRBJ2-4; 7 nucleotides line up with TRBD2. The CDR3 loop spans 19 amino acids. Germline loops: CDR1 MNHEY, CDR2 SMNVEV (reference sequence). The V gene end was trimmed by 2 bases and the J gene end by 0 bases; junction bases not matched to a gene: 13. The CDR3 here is CASSLMGGNPRLAKNIQYF. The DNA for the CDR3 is TGTGCCAGCAGTTTAATGGGGGGGAATCCCCGACTAGCCAAAAACATTCAGTACTTC.

The CDR3 loop is CSVGTGHGYTF. The CDR3 DNA follows: TGCAGCGTTGGGACAGGTCACGGCTACACCTTC. The chain couples TRBV29-1 to TRBJ1-2; the match to TRBD1 covers 7 bases. The CDR3 extends over 11 amino acids. The V gene's germline CDR1 is SQVTM and CDR2 ANQGSEA. V was pared by 4 bases and J by 8 bases, with 4 bases of the junction left unmatched.

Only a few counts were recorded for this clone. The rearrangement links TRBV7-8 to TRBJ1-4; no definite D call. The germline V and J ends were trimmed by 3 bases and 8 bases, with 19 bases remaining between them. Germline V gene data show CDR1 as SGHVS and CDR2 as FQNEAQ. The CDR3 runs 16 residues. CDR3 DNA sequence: TGTGCCAGCAGCTTGGAAGGTGACTCCGGTTACGAAAAACTGTTTTTT. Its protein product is CASSLEGDSGYEKLFF.

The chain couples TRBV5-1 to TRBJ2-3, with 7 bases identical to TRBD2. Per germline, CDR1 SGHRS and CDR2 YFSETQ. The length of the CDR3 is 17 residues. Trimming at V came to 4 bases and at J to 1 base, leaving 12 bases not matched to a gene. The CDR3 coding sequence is TGCGCCAGCAGCCCAACCTCCAGCGGGACGCGCACAGATACGCAGTATTTT. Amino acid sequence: CASSPTSSGTRTDTQYF.

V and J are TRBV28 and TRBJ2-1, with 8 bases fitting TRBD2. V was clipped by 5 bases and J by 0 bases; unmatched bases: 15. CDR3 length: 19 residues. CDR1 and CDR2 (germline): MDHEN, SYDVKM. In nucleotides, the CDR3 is TGTGCCAGCAGTCCACGACCGACCGGGACTAGGTCCTCCTACAATGAGCAGTTCTTC. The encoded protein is CASSPRPTGTRSSYNEQFF. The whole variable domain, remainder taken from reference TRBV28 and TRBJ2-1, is DVKVTQSSRYLVKRTGEKVFLECVQDMDHENMFWYRQDPGLGLRLIYFSYDVKMKEKGDIPEGYSVSREKKERFSLILESASTNQTSMYLCASSPRPTGTRSSYNEQFFGPGTRLTVL.

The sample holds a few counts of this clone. The CDR3 reads CAWKEGYNTEAFF. In nucleotides, the CDR3 is TGTGCCTGGAAGGAGGGGTACAACACTGAAGCTTTCTTT. The chain joins TRBV30 to TRBJ1-1; D is perhaps TRBD1 (5 bases). Germline lookup yields CDR1 GTSNPN and CDR2 SVGIG (reference sequence). Trimming stripped 4 bases from V and 2 bases from J, with 11 bases between. CDR3 length: 13 amino acids.

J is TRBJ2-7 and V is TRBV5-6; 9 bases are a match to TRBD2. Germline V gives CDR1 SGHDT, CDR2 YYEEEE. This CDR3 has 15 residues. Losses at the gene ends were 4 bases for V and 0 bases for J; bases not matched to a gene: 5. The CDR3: CASSPGLASSYEQYF. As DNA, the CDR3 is TGTGCCAGCAGCCCGGGACTAGCTAGCTCCTACGAGCAGTACTTC.

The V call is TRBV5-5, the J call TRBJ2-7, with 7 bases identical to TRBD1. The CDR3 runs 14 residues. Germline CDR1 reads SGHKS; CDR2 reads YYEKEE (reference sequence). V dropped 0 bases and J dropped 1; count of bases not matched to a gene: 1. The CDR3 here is CASSLGGQSYEQYF. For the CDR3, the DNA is TGTGCCAGCAGCTTGGGGGGACAGTCCTACGAGCAGTACTTC. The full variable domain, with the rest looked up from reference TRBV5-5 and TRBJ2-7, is DAGVTQSPTHLIKTRGQQVTLRCSPISGHKSVSWYQQVLGQGPQFIFQYYEKEERGRGNFPDRFSARQFPNYSSELNVNALLLGDSALYLCASSLGGQSYEQYFGPGTRLTVT.